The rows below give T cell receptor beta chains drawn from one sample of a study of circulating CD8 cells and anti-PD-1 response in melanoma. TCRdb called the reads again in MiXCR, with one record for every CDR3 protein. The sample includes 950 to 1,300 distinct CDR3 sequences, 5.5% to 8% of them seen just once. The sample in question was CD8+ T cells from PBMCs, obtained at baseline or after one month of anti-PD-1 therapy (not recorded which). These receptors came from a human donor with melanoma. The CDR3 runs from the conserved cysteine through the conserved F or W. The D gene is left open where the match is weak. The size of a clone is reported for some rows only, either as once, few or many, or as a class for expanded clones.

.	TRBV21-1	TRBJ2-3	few	CASSIPSGGIRITTDTQYF	TGTGCCAGCAGCATCCCTAGCGGGGGGATCAGAATAACCACAGATACGCAGTATTTT
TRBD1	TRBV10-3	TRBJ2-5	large	CAIRPGQGQETQYF	TGTGCCATCAGACCGGGACAGGGTCAAGAGACCCAGTACTTC
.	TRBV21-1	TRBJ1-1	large	CASSLTGGPNTEAFF	TGTGCCAGCAGCCTAACGGGGGGTCCCAACACTGAAGCTTTCTTT
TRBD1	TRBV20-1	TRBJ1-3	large	CSARDDRGLSGNTIYF	TGCAGTGCTAGAGATGACAGGGGGTTATCTGGAAACACCATATATTTT
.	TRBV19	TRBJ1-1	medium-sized	CASSLAAVGARPEAFF	TGTGCCAGTAGTCTCGCGGCGGTAGGGGCTCGTCCTGAAGCTTTCTTT
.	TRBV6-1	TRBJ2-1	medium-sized	CASFRSSGTSNEQFF	TGTGCCAGCTTCCGAAGTAGCGGCACGAGCAATGAGCAGTTCTTC
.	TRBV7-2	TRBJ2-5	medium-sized	CASSLGYETQYF	TGTGCCAGCAGCTTAGGTTATGAGACCCAGTACTTC
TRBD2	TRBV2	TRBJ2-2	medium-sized	CASETSDNTGELFF	TGTGCCAGCGAGACTAGCGATAACACCGGGGAGCTGTTTTTT
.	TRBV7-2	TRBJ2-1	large	CASSFQGSEQFF	TGTGCCAGCAGCTTTCAGGGTAGTGAGCAGTTCTTC
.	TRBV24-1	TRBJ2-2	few	CATSDLSTSNTGELFF	TGTGCCACCAGTGATTTATCCACATCGAACACCGGGGAGCTGTTTTTT
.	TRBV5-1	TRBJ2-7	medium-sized	CASSLAGGTYEQYF	TGCGCCAGCAGCTTGGCGGGGGGCACCTACGAGCAGTACTTC
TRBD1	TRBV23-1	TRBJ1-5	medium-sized	CASSAPGTGDQPQHF	TGCGCCAGCAGTGCCCCCGGGACAGGGGATCAGCCCCAGCATTTT
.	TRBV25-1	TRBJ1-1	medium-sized	CASSDRVSGTEAFF	TGTGCCAGCAGTGACCGGGTGAGTGGGACTGAAGCTTTCTTT
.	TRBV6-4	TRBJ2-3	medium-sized	CASSDGTSTDTQYF	TGTGCCAGCAGTGACGGGACTAGCACAGATACGCAGTATTTT
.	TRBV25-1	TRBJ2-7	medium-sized	CASSEYGGLEQYF	TGTGCCAGCAGTGAATATGGGGGGCTCGAGCAGTACTTC
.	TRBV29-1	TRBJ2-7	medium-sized	CSVDVQGNYEQYF	TGCAGCGTTGATGTCCAGGGGAACTACGAGCAGTACTTC
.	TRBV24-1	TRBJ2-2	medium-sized	CATSDSGTSNTGELFF	TGTGCCACCAGTGACTCCGGGACTTCGAACACCGGGGAGCTGTTTTTT
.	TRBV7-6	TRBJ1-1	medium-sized	CASGSNTEAFF	TGTGCCAGCGGTTCGAACACTGAAGCTTTCTTT
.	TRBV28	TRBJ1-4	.	CASSPDRKSSNDELFF	TGTGCCAGCAGTCCCGACAGGAAGTCATCTAATGATGAACTGTTTTTT
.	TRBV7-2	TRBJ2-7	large	CASSLALGVGEQYF	TGTGCCAGCAGCTTAGCGCTAGGAGTTGGGGAGCAGTACTTC
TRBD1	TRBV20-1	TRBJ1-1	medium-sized	CSARDRDSYMNTEAFF	TGCAGTGCTAGAGACCGGGACAGCTACATGAACACTGAAGCTTTCTTT
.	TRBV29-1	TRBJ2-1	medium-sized	CSADGTRGHNEQFF	TGCAGCGCGGACGGGACTAGGGGGCACAATGAGCAGTTCTTC
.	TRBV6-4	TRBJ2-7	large	CASSDTYEQYF	TGTGCCAGCAGTGACACCTACGAGCAGTACTTC
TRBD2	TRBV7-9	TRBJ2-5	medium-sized	CASSYRTSGEKETQYF	TGTGCCAGCAGCTACCGGACTAGCGGGGAAAAAGAGACCCAGTACTTC
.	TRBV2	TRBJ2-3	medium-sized	CASEGPNTDTQYF	TGTGCCAGCGAAGGGCCAAACACAGATACGCAGTATTTT
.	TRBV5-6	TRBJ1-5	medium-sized	CASSPAPLGNQPQHF	TGTGCCAGCAGTCCGGCCCCTTTGGGCAATCAGCCCCAGCATTTT
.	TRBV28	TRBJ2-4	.	CASSTGQTAKNIQYF	TGTGCCAGCAGTACCGGGCAGACAGCCAAGAACATTCAGTACTTC
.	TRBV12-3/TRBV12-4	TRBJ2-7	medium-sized	CASSLGLEPIYEQYF	TGTGCCAGCAGTCTCGGGCTAGAGCCCATCTACGAGCAGTACTTC
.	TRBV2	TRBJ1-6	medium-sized	CANGDSPLHF	TGTGCCAACGGGGATTCACCCCTCCACTTT
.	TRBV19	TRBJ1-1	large	CASSTQGGTEAFF	TGTGCCAGTAGTACCCAGGGTGGGACTGAAGCTTTCTTT
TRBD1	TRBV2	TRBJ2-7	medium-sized	CASIFGTGAYEQYF	TGTGCCAGCATATTCGGGACAGGGGCCTACGAGCAGTACTTC
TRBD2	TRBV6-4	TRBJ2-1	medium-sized	CASSDSGLGGNEQFF	TGTGCCAGCAGTGACTCAGGACTAGGCGGGAATGAGCAGTTCTTC
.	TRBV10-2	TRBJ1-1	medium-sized	CASRNGGPAFF	TGCGCCAGCCGAAATGGGGGGCCGGCTTTCTTT
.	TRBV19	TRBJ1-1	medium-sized	CASSMEGTNTEAFF	TGTGCCAGTAGTATGGAGGGTACGAACACTGAAGCTTTCTTT
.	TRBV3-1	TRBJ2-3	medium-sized	CASSQDHNSGGTDTQYF	TGTGCCAGCAGCCAAGATCACAACTCCGGAGGCACAGATACGCAGTATTTT
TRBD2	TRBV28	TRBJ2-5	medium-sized	CASSLGLAENQETQYF	TGTGCCAGCAGTTTGGGACTAGCGGAGAACCAAGAGACCCAGTACTTC
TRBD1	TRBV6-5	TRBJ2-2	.	CASISGQGYTGELFF	TGTGCCAGCATCTCGGGACAGGGGTACACCGGGGAGCTGTTTTTT
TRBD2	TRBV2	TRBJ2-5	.	CAHLGGETQYF	TGTGCCCACTTGGGGGGGGAGACCCAGTACTTC
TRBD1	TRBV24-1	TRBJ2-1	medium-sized	CATSVLPVRPGTGFWNEQFF	TGTGCCACCAGTGTTTTGCCCGTGCGCCCCGGGACAGGGTTTTGGAATGAGCAGTTCTTC
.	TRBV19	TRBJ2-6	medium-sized	CASSIDGGSGANVLTF	TGTGCCAGTAGTATAGATGGGGGCTCTGGGGCCAACGTCCTGACTTTC
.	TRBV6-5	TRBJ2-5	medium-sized	CASSYSTGLQETQYF	TGTGCCAGCAGTTACTCGACAGGTTTACAAGAGACCCAGTACTTC
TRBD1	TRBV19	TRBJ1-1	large	CASSVQTGGYTEAFF	TGTGCCAGTAGTGTCCAGACAGGGGGATACACTGAAGCTTTCTTT
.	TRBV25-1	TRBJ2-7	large	CASSEHRRSSYEQYF	TGTGCCAGCAGTGAGCATCGCCGGAGCTCCTACGAGCAGTACTTC
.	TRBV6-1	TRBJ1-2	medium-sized	CASSEGGGYGYTF	TGTGCCAGCAGTGAAGGTGGGGGATATGGCTACACCTTC
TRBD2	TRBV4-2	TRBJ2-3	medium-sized	CASSQERGGPDTQYF	TGTGCCAGCAGCCAAGAGCGGGGGGGCCCAGATACGCAGTATTTT
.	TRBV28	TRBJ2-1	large	CASRQPESYNEQFF	TGTGCCAGCAGACAGCCAGAGAGTTACAATGAGCAGTTCTTC
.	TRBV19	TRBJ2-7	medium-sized	CASGWGPTYEQYF	TGTGCCAGTGGTTGGGGGCCAACCTACGAGCAGTACTTC
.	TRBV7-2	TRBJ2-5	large	CASSSLRIRQETQYF	TGTGCCAGCAGCAGTCTTCGTATACGGCAAGAGACCCAGTACTTC
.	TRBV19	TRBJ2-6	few	CARRTYGTSSPGANVLTF	TGTGCCAGAAGGACATACGGGACGTCTAGCCCCGGGGCCAACGTCCTGACTTTC